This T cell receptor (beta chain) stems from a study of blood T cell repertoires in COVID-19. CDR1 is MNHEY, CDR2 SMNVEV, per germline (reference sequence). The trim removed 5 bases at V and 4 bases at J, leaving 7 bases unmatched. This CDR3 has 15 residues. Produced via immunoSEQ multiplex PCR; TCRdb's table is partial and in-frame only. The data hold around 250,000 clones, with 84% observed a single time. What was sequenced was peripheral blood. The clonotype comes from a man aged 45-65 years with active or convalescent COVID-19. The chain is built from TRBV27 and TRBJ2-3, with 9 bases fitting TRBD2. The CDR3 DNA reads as TGTGCCAGCAGTGGCGGGACTAGCCTACCAGATACGCAGTATTTT. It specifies CASSGGTSLPDTQYF.